This TCR beta chain is drawn from a study of T cell responses to AZD1222 COVID-19 vaccine. CDR1 is GTSNPN and CDR2 is SVGIG in the germline V gene (reference sequence). V was shortened by 2 bases and J by 1 base, with 12 bases between the two germline ends. The CDR3 covers 16 residues. Measured with immunoSEQ multiplex PCR; TCRdb has only the in-frame clones, and not every one. This table holds about 100,000 clones, 70% to 90% found once. The chain links TRBV30 to TRBJ2-6, with TRBD2 as a possible D gene (5 bases). This receptor was taken from an adult who received the AZD1222 COVID-19 vaccine. Sequences were derived from peripheral blood, sampled 28 days after the second AZD1222 dose. Here the CDR3 reads CAWSPSRRSGANVLTF. The CDR3 DNA is TGTGCCTGGAGTCCCTCTCGGAGGTCTGGGGCCAACGTCCTGACTTTC.